Listed below are T cell receptor beta chains from one sample, sequenced in a study of T cells in Graves' hyperthyroidism and ophthalmopathy. One entry per CDR3 protein results from TCRdb running MiXCR on the multiplex PCR reads. The table records around 660,000 distinct CDR3 sequences, over 40% of them present only once. The sequenced sample was peripheral blood or thyroid tissue (not recorded which). The source of these receptors is an adult man with Graves' disease, either hyperthyroidism or ophthalmopathy (not recorded which). The CDR3 runs from the conserved cysteine through the conserved F or W.

j_gene | v_gene | CDR3aa
TRBJ1-4 | TRBV12-3/TRBV12-4 | CASSYSGFNEKLFF
TRBJ2-5 | TRBV2 | CASSYRGREEETQYF
TRBJ1-6 | TRBV2 | CASSETQVHLSPLHF
TRBJ1-3 | TRBV6-6 | CASSYSNGNTIYF
TRBJ1-1 | TRBV24-1 | CATSDSGGQNTEAFF
TRBJ1-6 | TRBV7-2 | CASSGIQGMGNNSPLHF
TRBJ1-2 | TRBV20-1 | CSAKTGTGAGDYGYTF
TRBJ1-4 | TRBV7-8 | CASSVDGVWNEKLFF
TRBJ1-1 | TRBV12-3/TRBV12-4 | CASRWGLGGEAFF
TRBJ2-7 | TRBV7-2 | CASSLVQGLSYEQYF
TRBJ1-2 | TRBV25-1 | CASSVYRGGGYTF
TRBJ1-4 | TRBV7-9 | CASSLAAIGWEKLFF
TRBJ1-5 | TRBV7-9 | CASSLHSNQPQHF
TRBJ2-7 | TRBV2 | CASSEGQGPHEQYF
. | TRBV7-8 | CASSPSGEAYEQYF
TRBJ1-2 | TRBV7-6 | CASSLARGRDYGYTF
TRBJ1-4 | TRBV7-8 | CASSLPTRELFF
TRBJ2-5 | TRBV6-6 | CASSYGDGYQETQYF
TRBJ2-7 | TRBV14 | CASSPIRGAGVFYEQYF
TRBJ2-5 | TRBV7-2 | CASSLGAIGETQYF
TRBJ1-2 | TRBV20-1 | CSARGQGADRNYGYTF